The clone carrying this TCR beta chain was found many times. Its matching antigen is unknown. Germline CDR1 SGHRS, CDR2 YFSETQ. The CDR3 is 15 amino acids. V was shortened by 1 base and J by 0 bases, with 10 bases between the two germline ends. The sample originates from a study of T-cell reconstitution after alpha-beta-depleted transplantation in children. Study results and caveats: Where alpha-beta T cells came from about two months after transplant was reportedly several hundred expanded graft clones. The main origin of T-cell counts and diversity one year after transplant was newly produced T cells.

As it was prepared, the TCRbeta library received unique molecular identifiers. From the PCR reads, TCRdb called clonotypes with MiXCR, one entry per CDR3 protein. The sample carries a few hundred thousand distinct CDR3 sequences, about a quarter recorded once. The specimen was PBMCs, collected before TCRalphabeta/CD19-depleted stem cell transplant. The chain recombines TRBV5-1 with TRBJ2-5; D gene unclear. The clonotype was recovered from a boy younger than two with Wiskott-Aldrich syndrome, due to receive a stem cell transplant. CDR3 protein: CASSLLPGNQETQYF. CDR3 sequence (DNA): TGCGCCAGCAGCTTGCTACCAGGCAACCAAGAGACCCAGTACTTC. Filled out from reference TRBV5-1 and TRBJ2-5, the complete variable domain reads KAGVTQTPRYLIKTRGQQVTLSCSPISGHRSVSWYQQTPGQGLQFLFEYFSETQRNKGNFPGRFSGRQFSNSRSEMNVSTLELGDSALYLCASSLLPGNQETQYFGPGTRLLVL.